These 13 T cell receptor beta chains came from one sample sequenced in a study of cytomegalovirus exposure and HLA in healthy donors listed by TCRdb under 2017. The library was prepared using the immunoSEQ multiplex PCR assay. For the multiplex PCR, a mixture combining 60 forward primers for TCR Vbeta segments and 13 reverse primers for TCR Jbeta segments was used. TCRdb mirrors the immuneACCESS table, restricted to in-frame sequences. Some clones are absent from its copies; in checked studies, under half trace to an unresolved V gene, and the reason for the others is unknown. This sample holds over 120,000 clones; roughly 80% were observed only once. Approximately 2.9% of the sample comes from the top ten. The sample comprised PBMCs. The receptors here all came from a woman in her twenties or thirties in good health and CMV-seronegative.

Only one count was recorded for this clone. V is TRBV11-2 and J is TRBJ1-1; D is unclear. The germline CDR1 and CDR2 sequences are SGHAT and FQNNGV. Trimming left V 5 bases short and J 4 bases short, with 14 bases between. There are 14 residues in the CDR3. This chain's CDR3 is CASSLLREPTEAFF. CDR3 bases: TGTGCCAGCAGCCTCCTACGGGAACCCACTGAAGCTTTCTTT.

CDR3 DNA: TGTGCCTGGAGGGGCGGGCCTAGGCACGAGCAGTACTTC. Translated: CAWRGGPRHEQYF. V and J are TRBV30 and TRBJ2-7; D may be TRBD2 (5 bases). The CDR3 sequence is 13 residues long. The germline CDR1 and CDR2 sequences are GTSNPN and SVGIG (reference sequence). Trimming shortened V by 3 bases and J by 5 bases, and 14 bases separated the two germline ends.

The rearrangement joins TRBV6-6 to TRBJ2-3; 9 bases are a match to TRBD2. Per germline, CDR1 MNHNY and CDR2 SVGAGI (reference sequence). The CDR3 totals 14 residues. Losses at the gene ends were 5 bases for V and 0 bases for J; bases not matched to a gene: 0. The CDR3 here is CASSAGGSTDTQYF. The CDR3 DNA follows: TGTGCCAGCAGTGCGGGGGGGAGCACAGATACGCAGTATTTT.

This chain uses TRBV9 with TRBJ1-2, with D unclear. There are 15 residues in the CDR3. Per the germline V gene, CDR1 is SGDLS and CDR2 is YYNGEE. V was shortened by 0 bases and J by 2 bases, with 11 bases between the two germline ends. CDR3 sequence (DNA): TGTGCCAGCAGCGTAGCTGGGCACGGAAACTATGGCTACACCTTC. Amino acids: CASSVAGHGNYGYTF.

This clone was picked up a small number of times. V usage is TRBV6-1 and J usage is TRBJ2-4, with 9 positions matching TRBD1. The germline V gene has CDR1 MNHNS and CDR2 SASEGT. V gave up 8 bases and J gave up 3 bases; unmatched junction bases: 2. This CDR3 has 13 residues. CDR3 in DNA: TGTGCCAGCCCGGACAGGGGCAAAAACATTCAGTACTTC. Translation gives CASPDRGKNIQYF.

In its sample, this clone was seen a few times. V is TRBV7-9 and J is TRBJ1-5; 9 bases map to TRBD1. The J segment lost 4 bases and the V segment lost 3 bases, leaving 7 bases of the junction unmatched. The germline CDR1 and CDR2 sequences are SEHNR and FQNEAQ (reference sequence). The CDR3 loop spans 16 amino acids. The CDR3 DNA sequence: TGTGCCAGCAGCTTGGGACAGGGAATGTCGAATCAGCCCCAGCATTTT. The encoded protein is CASSLGQGMSNQPQHF. The variable domain in full, with the rest retrieved from reference TRBV7-9 and TRBJ1-5, is DTGVSQNPRHKITKRGQNVTFRCDPISEHNRLYWYRQTLGQGPEFLTYFQNEAQLEKSRLLSDRFSAERPKGSFSTLEIQRTEQGDSAMYLCASSLGQGMSNQPQHFGDGTRLSIL.

This chain connects TRBV13 to TRBJ1-3; the D gene is possibly TRBD1 (6 bases). In germline, CDR1 is PRHDT, CDR2 FYEKMQ (reference sequence). The CDR3 loop spans 16 amino acids. The V gene lost 5 bases and the J gene lost 0 bases, with 14 bases spanning the gap. Written as DNA, the CDR3 is TGTGCCAGCAGCCTCCCGGACAGCATCTCTGGAAACACCATATATTTT. Residues: CASSLPDSISGNTIYF.

CDR3 protein: CASRRTSSGTSEQYF. The CDR3 DNA follows: TGTGCCAGCAGGCGCACCTCGTCCGGGACTAGTGAGCAGTACTTC. The chain carries TRBV6-5 and TRBJ2-7; 8 bases map to TRBD2. Trimming removed 6 bases from V and 7 bases from J; junction bases left unmatched: 14. CDR1 is MNHEY and CDR2 is SVGAGI in the germline V gene. This CDR3 region has 15 residues.

The rearrangement links TRBV9 to TRBJ2-3, with TRBD2 matching 14 bases. This CDR3 spans 18 amino acids. V shed 4 bases and J 4 bases; nucleotides not matched to a gene: 11. The germline V gene has CDR1 SGDLS and CDR2 YYNGEE. CDR3 nucleotides: TGTGCCAGCAGCATAACCGGGACTAGCGGGAGTAATGCAGATACGCAGTATTTT. Its translation: CASSITGTSGSNADTQYF.

The chain employs TRBV2 and TRBJ2-1, with TRBD2 identical over 9 bases. Germline lookup yields CDR1 SNHLY and CDR2 FYNNEI. Trimming took 5 bases from V and 15 from J; bases not matched to a gene: 20. The CDR3 is made up of 16 amino acids. The chain's CDR3 is CASSNRWAGGPETLFF. Here the CDR3 DNA reads TGTGCCAGCAGTAACCGTTGGGCGGGAGGGCCCGAAACATTGTTCTTC. The variable domain in full, completed from reference TRBV2 and TRBJ2-1, reads EPEVTQTPSHQVTQMGQEVILRCVPISNHLYFYWYRQILGQKVEFLVSFYNNEISEKSEIFDDQFSVERPDGSNFTLKIRSTKLEDSAMYFCASSNRWAGGPETLFFGPGTRLTVL.

This chain connects TRBV27 to TRBJ2-7, with 10 bases fitting TRBD1. The germline gives CDR1 MNHEY, CDR2 SMNVEV (reference sequence). The CDR3 is 15 residues long. J was trimmed by 2 bases and V by 3 bases; bases with no gene match: 4. This chain's CDR3 is CASSFDRGPPYEQYF. CDR3 in DNA: TGTGCCAGCAGTTTTGACAGGGGGCCCCCCTACGAGCAGTACTTC.

V gene TRBV2 combines with J gene TRBJ2-5; 11 nucleotides line up with TRBD2. Judging by the DNA end, TRBJ2-7 fits better; the J call may be wrong. The CDR3 sequence is 16 residues long. Germline V lookup: CDR1 SNHLY, CDR2 FYNNEI. CDR3 nucleotides: TGTGCCAGCAGTGAAGCGAGGGGGACTAGCGGCTACGAGCAGTACTTC. Its translation: CASSEARGTSGYEQYF.

The genes are TRBV9 and TRBJ2-3, with TRBD2 matching 9 bases. CDR1 and CDR2 from the germline V gene are SGDLS and YYNGEE. Losses at the gene ends were 2 bases for V and 4 bases for J; bases not matched to a gene: 2. The CDR3 runs 14 residues. The CDR3 bases are TGTGCCAGCAGCGTGGGCGGGGGGGCAGATACGCAGTATTTT. Translating gives CASSVGGGADTQYF. The full variable domain, completed using reference TRBV9 and TRBJ2-3, is DSGVTQTPKHLITATGQRVTLRCSPRSGDLSVYWYQQSLDQGLQFLIQYYNGEERAKGNILERFSAQQFPDLHSELNLSSLELGDSALYFCASSVGGGADTQYFGPGTRLTVL.